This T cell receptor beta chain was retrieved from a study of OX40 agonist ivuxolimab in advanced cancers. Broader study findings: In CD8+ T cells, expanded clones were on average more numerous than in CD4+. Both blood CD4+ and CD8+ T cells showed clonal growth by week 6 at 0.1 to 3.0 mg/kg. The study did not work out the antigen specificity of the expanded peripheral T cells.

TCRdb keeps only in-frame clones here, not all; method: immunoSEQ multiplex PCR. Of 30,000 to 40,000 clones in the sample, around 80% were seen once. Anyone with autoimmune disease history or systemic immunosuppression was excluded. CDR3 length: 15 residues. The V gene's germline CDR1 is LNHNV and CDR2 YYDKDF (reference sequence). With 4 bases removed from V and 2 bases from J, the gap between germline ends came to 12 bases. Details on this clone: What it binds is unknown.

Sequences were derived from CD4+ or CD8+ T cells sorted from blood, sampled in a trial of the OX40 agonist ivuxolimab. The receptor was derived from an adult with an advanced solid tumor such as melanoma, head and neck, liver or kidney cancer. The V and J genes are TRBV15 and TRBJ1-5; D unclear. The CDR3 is CATSTRLLGNQPQHF. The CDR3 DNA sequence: TGTGCCACCAGCACCCGCCTGTTGGGCAATCAGCCCCAGCATTTT. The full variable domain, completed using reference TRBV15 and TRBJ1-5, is DAMVIQNPRYQVTQFGKPVTLSCSQTLNHNVMYWYQQKSSQAPKLLFHYYDKDFNNEADTPDNFQSRRPNTSFCFLDIRSPGLGDTAMYLCATSTRLLGNQPQHFGDGTRLSIL.